These 26 T cell receptor beta chains came from one sample sequenced in a study of CD8 T cells in ankylosing spondylitis. Study findings and constraints: Among TCR beta sequences, a motif of eight highly homologous variants appeared characteristic of ankylosing spondylitis blood.

Which antigens these TCRs recognize remains unknown. One entry per CDR3 protein, called by TCRdb with MiXCR from the 5' RACE reads. The profile shows roughly 700,000 distinct CDR3 sequences, under 20% of them singletons. Sequenced sample: blood, either unsorted or a sorted T cell fraction (not recorded which). The receptors shown here come from a male donor with ankylosing spondylitis.

This clonotype has only a few counts. The chain is built from TRBV2 and TRBJ1-2, with D perhaps matching TRBD1 (6 bases). This CDR3 has 15 amino acids. Germline V gene lookup returns CDR1 SNHLY and CDR2 FYNNEI. Trimming left V 2 bases short and J 2 bases short, with 12 bases between. This CDR3 is CASSERDKENYGYTF. The CDR3 DNA sequence: TGTGCCAGCAGTGAAAGGGACAAGGAAAACTATGGCTACACCTTC. Full variable domain (missing parts from reference TRBV2 and TRBJ1-2): EPEVTQTPSHQVTQMGQEVILRCVPISNHLYFYWYRQILGQKVEFLVSFYNNEISEKSEIFDDQFSVERPDGSNFTLKIRSTKLEDSAMYFCASSERDKENYGYTFGSGTRLTVV.

This clonotype was detected many times. This chain links TRBV7-9 with TRBJ1-1; tentatively, D is TRBD1 (6 bases). Germline V CDR1 and CDR2: SEHNR, FQNEAQ (reference sequence). V gave up 5 bases and J gave up 1 base, with 14 bases separating them. The CDR3 spans 15 residues. The CDR3 DNA sequence: TGTGCCAGCAGCGCACCCGGGACACCGAACACTGAAGCTTTCTTT. Translated, it gives CASSAPGTPNTEAFF.

This clonotype occurred many times. The rearrangement links TRBV20-1 to TRBJ1-2; D unresolved. There are 12 residues in the CDR3. Germline assignment: CDR1 DFQATT and CDR2 SNEGSKA (reference sequence). V lost 6 bases to trimming and J lost 8 bases, with 16 bases between them. The CDR3 loop is CSAPLGNGGYTF. Here the CDR3 DNA reads TGCAGTGCCCCTTTGGGCAATGGAGGCTACACCTTC.

This clonotype occurred many times. The genes are TRBV4-2 and TRBJ2-5; 9 bases are a match to TRBD1. After removal of 4 bases from V and 1 base from J, the junction contained 4 bases not matched to a gene. The CDR3 is made up of 15 amino acids. The V gene's germline CDR1 is LGHNA and CDR2 YNFKEQ. For the CDR3, the DNA is TGTGCCAGCAGCCTGGGGACAGGGAGCCAAGAGACCCAGTACTTC. This translates into CASSLGTGSQETQYF.

The chain has TRBV5-1 and TRBJ1-1; possibly TRBD1 for D (6 bases). Deletions cut 1 base from V and 2 bases from J, with 9 bases between. The CDR3 is made up of 14 amino acids. Germline loops: CDR1 SGHRS, CDR2 YFSETQ. CDR3 residues: CASSLTRGNTEAFF. In DNA, the CDR3 is TGCGCCAGCAGCTTGACCAGGGGCAACACTGAAGCTTTCTTT.

The chain recombines TRBV12-3 or TRBV12-4 with TRBJ2-6; D call uncertain. V lost 5 bases, J lost 0 bases, and 17 bases lay in between. This CDR3 comprises 18 residues. The CDR3 loop is CASSTRGISGSGANVLTF. CDR3 sequence (DNA): TGTGCCAGCAGTACCCGAGGAATTTCAGGCTCTGGGGCCAACGTCCTGACTTTC.

This clonotype was detected many times. V usage is TRBV4-1 and J usage is TRBJ2-3; no clear D gene. The CDR3 length is 13 residues. The germline V and J ends were trimmed by 0 bases and 4 bases, with 5 bases remaining between them. The germline CDR1 and CDR2 sequences are MGHRA and YSYEKL. CDR3 in amino acids: CASSQDGADTQYF. The DNA for the CDR3 is TGCGCCAGCAGCCAAGACGGAGCAGATACGCAGTATTTT.

This clonotype has a count of ten or more. The chain couples TRBV2 to TRBJ2-7, with unresolved D. The CDR3 has 11 amino acids. Germline V gene lookup returns CDR1 SNHLY and CDR2 FYNNEI. The V and J ends lost 5 bases and 3 bases respectively, with 5 bases between them. CDR3 sequence reads: CASSIYYEQYF. The DNA for the CDR3 is TGTGCCAGCAGTATCTACTACGAGCAGTACTTC.

This sequence joins TRBV2 and TRBJ2-7; 8 nucleotides line up with TRBD2. Germline V gene data show CDR1 as SNHLY and CDR2 as FYNNEI. J gave up 7 bases and V 7 bases, and 6 bases lay outside the gene matches. The CDR3 totals 12 residues. CDR3 sequence: CASMAGGDEQYF. For the CDR3, the DNA is TGTGCCAGCATGGCGGGAGGAGATGAGCAGTACTTC.

This clonotype occurred many times. The V and J genes are TRBV2 and TRBJ2-3; 12 bases are a match to TRBD2. This CDR3 is built from 14 residues. Germline values: CDR1 SNHLY, CDR2 FYNNEI. The V segment lost 6 bases and the J segment 6 bases; nucleotides outside the gene matches: 4. In DNA form, the CDR3 reads TGTGCCAGCAGCCGGACTAGCGGGGCTGATACGCAGTATTTT. Protein sequence: CASSRTSGADTQYF.

The chain joins TRBV9 to TRBJ2-3; 7 bases agree with TRBD2. The CDR3 sequence is 18 residues long. Germline V gives CDR1 SGDLS, CDR2 YYNGEE. The V and J ends lost 0 bases and 2 bases, in that order; junction bases with no gene match: 12. The CDR3 sequence is CASSVGLTGTTITDTQYF. The CDR3 bases are TGTGCCAGCAGCGTAGGGCTAACCGGGACTACTATCACAGATACGCAGTATTTT.

The rearrangement joins TRBV2 to TRBJ2-7, with TRBD2 matching over 9 bases. J was trimmed by 5 bases and V by 3 bases; bases with no gene match: 5. The CDR3 loop spans 14 amino acids. Germline V lookup: CDR1 SNHLY, CDR2 FYNNEI. The CDR3 DNA follows: TGTGCCAGCAGTGATTGGCTAGCGGGGAACGAGCAGTACTTC. It specifies CASSDWLAGNEQYF.

This chain joins TRBV5-1 and TRBJ2-7; 7 bases are shared with TRBD1. The length of the CDR3 is 14 residues. V gave up 6 bases and J gave up 3 bases; unmatched junction bases: 9. Looked up from germline, CDR1 is SGHRS and CDR2 is YFSETQ. CDR3 nucleotide sequence: TGCGCCAGCACCTCCGGGACAGAAAACTACGAGCAGTACTTC. Residues: CASTSGTENYEQYF. Complete variable domain (other parts from reference TRBV5-1 and TRBJ2-7): KAGVTQTPRYLIKTRGQQVTLSCSPISGHRSVSWYQQTPGQGLQFLFEYFSETQRNKGNFPGRFSGRQFSNSRSEMNVSTLELGDSALYLCASTSGTENYEQYFGPGTRLTVT.

J is TRBJ1-1 and V is TRBV12-3 or TRBV12-4, with D perhaps matching TRBD1 (5 bases). Trimming took off 3 bases at V and 4 bases at J, with 9 bases between the two ends. The CDR3 has 13 amino acids. The CDR3: CASSFSGSTEAFF. The CDR3 coding sequence is TGTGCCAGCAGTTTTTCAGGGTCCACTGAAGCTTTCTTT.

The chain employs TRBV3-1 and TRBJ1-1; 8 positions agree with TRBD1. The V gene's germline CDR1 is LGHDT and CDR2 YNNKEL (reference sequence). V was pared by 6 bases and J by 3 bases, with 9 bases of the junction left unmatched. The CDR3 is 15 amino acids. The CDR3 DNA sequence: TGTGCCAGCAGTAATCGCAGGGGGCCAGACACTGAAGCTTTCTTT. Amino acids: CASSNRRGPDTEAFF.

This clonotype was seen a handful of times. V and J are TRBV29-1 and TRBJ2-7, with TRBD1 matching 8 bases. J lost 6 bases, V lost 5 bases, and 9 bases had no gene match. The CDR3 runs to 13 residues. From germline, CDR1 is SQVTM and CDR2 ANQGSEA. The CDR3 sequence: CSVSGQGMSEQYF. The DNA for the CDR3 is TGCAGCGTTTCTGGACAGGGTATGAGCGAGCAGTACTTC.

This clonotype was seen more than once but under ten times. The V gene is TRBV12-3 or TRBV12-4, the J gene TRBJ2-7; unclear D gene. Between the trimmed V and J ends, which lost 6 bases and 6 bases, there was a span of 12 bases. This CDR3 has 12 residues. The CDR3 bases are TGTGCCAGCAGATTGACTTACTCCGAGCAGTACTTC. This encodes CASRLTYSEQYF.

V and J are TRBV28 and TRBJ2-1, with D possibly matching TRBD1 (7 bases). CDR3 length: 14 residues. The V end lost 3 bases, the J end lost 7 bases, and 13 bases lay between the germline ends. From germline, CDR1 is MDHEN and CDR2 SYDVKM. The CDR3 loop reads CASSLLTGRNEQFF. CDR3 coding DNA: TGTGCCAGCAGTTTGTTGACAGGGAGGAATGAGCAGTTCTTC.

This clonotype showed up just a few times. This rearrangement joins TRBV21-1 to TRBJ2-1; TRBD2 is the table's D call, not checked against the DNA. TRBV21-1 is described as a pseudogene. This CDR3 region has 17 residues. The CDR3 DNA sequence: TGTGCCAGCAGCAAAGCGGGGACTAGCCGTACCTACAATGAGCAGTTCTTC. Amino acid sequence: CASSKAGTSRTYNEQFF.

V gene TRBV12-3 or TRBV12-4 combines with J gene TRBJ1-1; no firm D call. The CDR3 is 13 residues long. V lost 6 bases, J lost 6 bases, and 14 bases lay in between. The CDR3 bases are TGTGCCAGCAGCACCCCCCGGGTTGCTGAAGCTTTCTTT. It codes for CASSTPRVAEAFF.

The V and J genes are TRBV20-1 and TRBJ1-3; D gene ambiguous. Germline V gives CDR1 DFQATT, CDR2 SNEGSKA (reference sequence). Trimming shortened V by 0 bases and J by 2 bases, and 8 bases separated the two germline ends. This CDR3 comprises 14 residues. CDR3 coding DNA: TGCAGTGCTAGAGAAGGCGGGGCTGGAAACACCATATATTTT. Its translation is CSAREGGAGNTIYF.

The chain combines TRBV4-2 with TRBJ2-7, with D possibly being TRBD2 (5 bases). This CDR3 region has 13 residues. V shed 0 bases and J shed 4 bases, with 7 bases lying between them. Germline V gene data show CDR1 as LGHNA and CDR2 as YNFKEQ. The CDR3 loop is CASSQDIAYEQYF. The CDR3 DNA reads TGTGCCAGCAGCCAAGATATAGCGTACGAGCAGTACTTC.

The V call is TRBV7-9, the J call TRBJ2-4, with TRBD1 identical over 9 bases. The CDR3 is made up of 14 amino acids. Germline CDR1 and CDR2: SEHNR and FQNEAQ (reference sequence). The V gene end was trimmed by 5 bases and the J gene end by 5 bases; junction bases not matched to a gene: 4. The CDR3 region is CASSPGQGQNIQYF. CDR3 nucleotides: TGTGCCAGCAGCCCCGGACAGGGGCAAAACATTCAGTACTTC.

The sample holds many counts of this clonotype. The rearrangement uses TRBV6-1 and TRBJ2-3; no reliable D call. Germline CDR1 MNHNS, CDR2 SASEGT. This CDR3 comprises 15 residues. The V end was cut by 6 bases, the J end by 1 base, with 14 bases between. CDR3 coding DNA: TGTGCCAGCAGCGACCTAGTGCAGGGCACAGATACGCAGTATTTT. Its translation: CASSDLVQGTDTQYF.

This sequence joins TRBV5-1 and TRBJ1-5; no clear D gene. Per germline, CDR1 SGHRS and CDR2 YFSETQ. The CDR3 consists of 11 residues. The V end lost 5 bases, the J end lost 5 bases, and 5 bases lay between the germline ends. CDR3 in DNA: TGCGCCAGCAGTAGGGATCAGCCCCAGCATTTT. It encodes CASSRDQPQHF.

The chain recombines TRBV20-1 with TRBJ2-5, with 11 positions matching TRBD2. The CDR3 is 16 residues long. Germline CDR1 DFQATT, CDR2 SNEGSKA (reference sequence). V shed 5 bases, J shed 1 base, and the junction held 9 bases outside the gene matches. The CDR3 region is CSASRLAGISQETQYF. The CDR3 DNA reads TGCAGTGCTTCCAGACTAGCGGGAATCTCCCAAGAGACCCAGTACTTC.